The clone carrying this T cell receptor beta chain was seen at least ten times. Its antigen is as yet unknown. The sample originates from a study of neurological immune-mediated disorders. The cDNA came from 5'RACE, which used 10-nucleotide random UMIs. MiXCR, applied by TCRdb to the 5' RACE reads, yields one record per CDR3 protein. The sample yields about 120,000 distinct CDR3 sequences, approximately 3.2% seen once. The V gene lost 6 bases and the J gene lost 5 bases, with 14 bases spanning the gap. The CDR3 contains 13 residues. Whole-study findings and limits: Neither clinical nor MRI features were associated with the multiple sclerosis repertoire cluster.

The chain employs TRBV12-3 or TRBV12-4 and TRBJ2-7, with D possibly TRBD1 on 6 matching bases. Sequenced sample: PBMCs. The sequence was collected from a woman aged 25 to 39 with multiple sclerosis. CDR3 residues: CASSLGAENEQYF. CDR3 DNA sequence: TGTGCCAGCAGCCTGGGGGCAGAAAACGAGCAGTACTTC.